What follows are 15 T cell receptor beta chains derived from one specimen sequenced in a study of T cell clusters in autoimmune cytopenias. One tube held mixed TRB-A and TRB-B primer pools for touch-down PCR. TCRdb re-called the multiplex PCR reads; every CDR3 protein appears as one record, without DNA. The table for this sample gives about 15,000 distinct CDR3 sequences. Each sample's input was roughly 250 ng genomic DNA, some 38,000 genome equivalents. The sequenced sample was peripheral blood. The origin of the receptors is a human donor with an autoimmune cytopenia or autoimmune hepatitis (not recorded which).

Considering frequency, this clonotype is medium-sized. The gene calls are TRBV6-5 and TRBJ2-5; TCRdb gives TRBD2 as the D gene, but with no DNA this cannot be confirmed. Looked up from germline, CDR1 is MNHEY and CDR2 is SVGAGI. The CDR3 consists of 14 residues. CDR3 loop: CASRRGRGEETQYF.

This clonotype ranks as medium-sized (0.01 to 0.1%) in terms of frequency. V is TRBV30 and J is TRBJ2-3; checking the TCRdb D call of TRBD1 is not possible without DNA. The CDR3 runs to 12 residues. Germline V gives CDR1 GTSNPN, CDR2 SVGIG (reference sequence). Here the CDR3 reads CAWRGGTDTQYF.

The V gene is TRBV6-4, the J gene TRBJ1-1; the D call of TRBD1 rests on TCRdb alone, since no DNA is present to check it. Germline-derived CDR1 and CDR2 are MRHNA and SNTAGT. CDR3 length: 14 residues. CDR3 in amino acids: CASSERGFSTEAFF.

V and J are TRBV19 and TRBJ1-2; TCRdb picks TRBD1, but there is no DNA to check that call. The V gene's germline CDR1 is LNHDA and CDR2 SQIVND (reference sequence). The CDR3 is made up of 14 amino acids. The CDR3 protein is CASSIEDSRASYTF. Looking up the rest from reference TRBV19 and TRBJ1-2 gives the full variable domain: DGGITQSPKYLFRKEGQNVTLSCEQNLNHDAMYWYRQDPGQGLRLIYYSQIVNDFQKGDIAEGYSVSREKKESFPLTVTSAQKNPTAFYLCASSIEDSRASYTFGSGTRLTVV.

The rearrangement links TRBV19 to TRBJ1-1. Germline V gives CDR1 LNHDA, CDR2 SQIVND (reference sequence). This CDR3 has 13 amino acids. The CDR3 is CASSIKRNTEAFF.

Frequency places this clonotype as medium-sized. The gene calls are TRBV19 and TRBJ2-1; TCRdb proposes TRBD1, but this gene call is untestable without DNA. This CDR3 is 11 amino acids long. Germline CDR1 is LNHDA and CDR2 is SQIVND (reference sequence). CDR3: CASAQESDRFF. The full variable domain, in which reference TRBV19 and TRBJ2-1 provide the parts outside the CDR3, is DGGITQSPKYLFRKEGQNVTLSCEQNLNHDAMYWYRQDPGQGLRLIYYSQIVNDFQKGDIAEGYSVSREKKESFPLTVTSAQKNPTAFYLCASAQESDRFFGPGTRLTVL.

Considering frequency, this clonotype is medium-sized. The chain uses TRBV29-1 and TRBJ2-1. Looked up from germline, CDR1 is SQVTM and CDR2 is ANQGSEA. The CDR3 contains 12 residues. CDR3 sequence: CSVEVHWDEQFF.

V is TRBV19 and J is TRBJ2-2. Germline V gives CDR1 LNHDA, CDR2 SQIVND (reference sequence). There are 15 residues in the CDR3. Here the CDR3 reads CASSTVLAYTGELFF.

V usage is TRBV19 and J usage is TRBJ1-2. CDR1 is LNHDA and CDR2 is SQIVND in the germline V gene (reference sequence). This CDR3 contains 14 residues. The CDR3 region is CASTATQVYVGYTF.

By frequency, this clonotype is medium-sized. The chain recombines TRBV19 with TRBJ2-2; TCRdb proposes TRBD1, but this gene call is untestable without DNA. From germline, CDR1 is LNHDA and CDR2 SQIVND (reference sequence). CDR3 size: 14 residues. The CDR3 loop is CASSTQGLTGELFF.

The rearrangement uses TRBV6-5 and TRBJ2-2. Germline assignment: CDR1 MNHEY and CDR2 SVGAGI. There are 11 residues in the CDR3. This chain's CDR3 is CASKRAGELFF.

In terms of frequency, this clonotype is medium-sized. This chain uses TRBV19 with TRBJ2-6; the TRBD1 assignment by TCRdb is unverifiable without DNA. Germline assignment: CDR1 LNHDA and CDR2 SQIVND (reference sequence). This CDR3 is built from 15 residues. The CDR3 loop is CATKLGGSGANVLTF. The whole variable domain, remainder taken from reference TRBV19 and TRBJ2-6, is DGGITQSPKYLFRKEGQNVTLSCEQNLNHDAMYWYRQDPGQGLRLIYYSQIVNDFQKGDIAEGYSVSREKKESFPLTVTSAQKNPTAFYLCATKLGGSGANVLTFGAGSRLTVL.

CDR3 loop: CASSPTPARDVPYEQYF. This chain joins TRBV5-1 and TRBJ2-7; TCRdb names TRBD1, which stays unverified in the absence of DNA. The CDR3 is 17 amino acids. CDR1 is SGHRS and CDR2 is YFSETQ in the germline V gene.

The chain has TRBV19 and TRBJ2-1; there is no DNA to check the TCRdb D call of TRBD2. CDR3 length equals 15 residues. Germline V CDR1 and CDR2: LNHDA, SQIVND (reference sequence). CDR3: CASSIFAAGNGEQFF.

The V call is TRBV6-5, the J call TRBJ1-4. Looked up from germline, CDR1 is MNHEY and CDR2 is SVGAGI. This CDR3 region has 17 residues. The CDR3 here is CASSPGTQSARGEKLFF.